This section outlines one T cell receptor (beta chain) sequence together with its context. Antigen specificity is unknown. The data are from a study of blood T cells in healthy people across ages. On the study more broadly: Capture by template switching was about one barcoded beta molecule per two T cells. Study-level points and caveats: Diversity of TCR beta per million T cells declined in a roughly linear way with age. In long-lived donors, naive CD4+ cell counts and diversity exceeded those of aged donors.

Donation came from healthy Caucasian individuals in Russia who were aged 6 to 90. This CDR3 comprises 15 residues. V was trimmed by 0 bases and J by 7 bases, leaving 12 bases between them. Germline CDR1 is MNHEY and CDR2 is SVGEGT. PCR was performed a second time for about 6 to 11 cycles using a sample-barcoded 5' primer and a J-beta primer mix. MiXCR, applied by TCRdb to the 5' RACE reads, yields one record per CDR3 protein. This table has about 1.6 million distinct CDR3 sequences, about 31% appearing once. Input material: blood. The TCR comes from a young woman in good health. J is TRBJ2-2 and V is TRBV6-2 or TRBV6-3; D possibly corresponds to TRBD1 (6 bases). Written as DNA, the CDR3 is TGTGCCAGCAGTTACTCGGCAGGGGCGGGCGGGGAGCTGTTTTTT. It is translated as CASSYSAGAGGELFF.